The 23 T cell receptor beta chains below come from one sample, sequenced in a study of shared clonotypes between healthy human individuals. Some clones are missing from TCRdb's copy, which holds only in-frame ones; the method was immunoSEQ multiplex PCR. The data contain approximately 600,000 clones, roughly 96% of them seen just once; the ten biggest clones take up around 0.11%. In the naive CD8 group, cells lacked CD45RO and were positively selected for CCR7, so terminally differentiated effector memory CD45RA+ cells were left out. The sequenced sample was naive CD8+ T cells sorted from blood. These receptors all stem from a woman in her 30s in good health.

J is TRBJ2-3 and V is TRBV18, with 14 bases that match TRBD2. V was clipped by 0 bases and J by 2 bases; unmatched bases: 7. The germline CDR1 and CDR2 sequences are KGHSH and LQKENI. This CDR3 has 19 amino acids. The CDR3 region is CASSPPGLAGGPTTDTQYF. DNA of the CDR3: TGTGCCAGCTCACCACCTGGACTAGCGGGAGGCCCCACCACAGATACGCAGTATTTT.

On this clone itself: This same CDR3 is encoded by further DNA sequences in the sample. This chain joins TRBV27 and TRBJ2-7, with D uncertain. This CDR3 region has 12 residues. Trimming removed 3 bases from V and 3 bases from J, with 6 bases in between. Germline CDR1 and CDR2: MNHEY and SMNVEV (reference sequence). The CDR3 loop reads CASSLYGYEQYF. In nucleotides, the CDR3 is TGTGCCAGCAGTTTGTATGGCTACGAGCAGTACTTC.

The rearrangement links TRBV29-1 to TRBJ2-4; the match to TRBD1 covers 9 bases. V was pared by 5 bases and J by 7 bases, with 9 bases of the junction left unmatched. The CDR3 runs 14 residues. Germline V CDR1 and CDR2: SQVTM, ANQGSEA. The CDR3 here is CSVHRTGAGNIQYF. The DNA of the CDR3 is TGCAGCGTTCACAGGACAGGGGCAGGGAACATTCAGTACTTC. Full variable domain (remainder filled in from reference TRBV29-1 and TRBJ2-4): SAVISQKPSRDICQRGTSLTIQCQVDSQVTMMFWYRQQPGQSLTLIATANQGSEATYESGFVIDKFPISRPNLTFSTLTVSNMSPEDSSIYLCSVHRTGAGNIQYFGAGTRLSVL.

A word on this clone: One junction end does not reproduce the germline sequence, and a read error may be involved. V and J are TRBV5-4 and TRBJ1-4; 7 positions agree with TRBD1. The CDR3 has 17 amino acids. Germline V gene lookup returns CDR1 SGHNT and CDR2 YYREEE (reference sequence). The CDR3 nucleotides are TGTGCCGGCAGCTTAGGGGGCCTCATCGCAACTAATGAAAAACTGTTTTTT. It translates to CAGSLGGLIATNEKLFF.

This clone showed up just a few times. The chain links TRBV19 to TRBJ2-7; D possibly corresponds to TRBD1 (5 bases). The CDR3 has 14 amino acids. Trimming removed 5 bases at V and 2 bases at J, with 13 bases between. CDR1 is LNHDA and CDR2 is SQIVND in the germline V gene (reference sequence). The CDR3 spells CASSPGRIPYEQYF. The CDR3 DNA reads TGTGCCAGTAGTCCAGGGCGGATTCCCTACGAGCAGTACTTC.

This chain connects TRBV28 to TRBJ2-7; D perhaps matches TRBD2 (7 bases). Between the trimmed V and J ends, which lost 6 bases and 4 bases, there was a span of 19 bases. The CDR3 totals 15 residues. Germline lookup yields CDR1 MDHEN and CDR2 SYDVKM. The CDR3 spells CASRILGGGRYEQYF. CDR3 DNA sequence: TGTGCCAGCAGAATATTGGGAGGGGGGCGATACGAGCAGTACTTC.

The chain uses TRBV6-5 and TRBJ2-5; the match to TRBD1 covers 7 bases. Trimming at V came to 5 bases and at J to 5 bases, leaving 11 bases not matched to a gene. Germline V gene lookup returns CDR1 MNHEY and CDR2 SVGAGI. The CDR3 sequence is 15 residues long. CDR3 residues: CASSTPLQGTETQYF. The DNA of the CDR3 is TGTGCCAGCAGTACTCCTTTACAGGGGACGGAGACCCAGTACTTC.

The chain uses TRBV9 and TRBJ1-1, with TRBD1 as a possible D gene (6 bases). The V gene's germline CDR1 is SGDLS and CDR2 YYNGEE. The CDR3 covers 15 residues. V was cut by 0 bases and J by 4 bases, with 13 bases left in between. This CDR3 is CASSVDSGAVTEAFF. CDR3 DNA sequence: TGTGCCAGCAGCGTAGATTCAGGGGCGGTCACTGAAGCTTTCTTT.

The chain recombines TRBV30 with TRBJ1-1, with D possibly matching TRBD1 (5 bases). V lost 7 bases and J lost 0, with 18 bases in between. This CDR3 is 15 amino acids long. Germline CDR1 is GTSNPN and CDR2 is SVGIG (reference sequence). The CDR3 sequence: CAYRLFTGVNTEAFF. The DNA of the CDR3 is TGTGCCTACAGACTCTTCACGGGGGTGAACACTGAAGCTTTCTTT.

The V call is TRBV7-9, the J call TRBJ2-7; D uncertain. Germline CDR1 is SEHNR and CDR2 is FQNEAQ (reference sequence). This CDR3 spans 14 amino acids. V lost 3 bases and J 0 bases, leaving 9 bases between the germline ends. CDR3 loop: CASSFGQISYEQYF. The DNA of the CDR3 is TGTGCCAGCAGCTTCGGGCAGATCTCCTACGAGCAGTACTTC.

Here the CDR3 reads CASSPSTGQLYGYTF. The CDR3 bases are TGTGCCAGCAGTCCCTCCACGGGACAGCTCTATGGCTACACCTTC. This sequence joins TRBV27 and TRBJ1-2; TRBD1 aligns across 7 bases. With 5 bases clipped from V and 4 bases from J, the junction kept 10 bases outside the gene matches. The CDR3 has 15 residues. Germline CDR1 and CDR2: MNHEY and SMNVEV (reference sequence).

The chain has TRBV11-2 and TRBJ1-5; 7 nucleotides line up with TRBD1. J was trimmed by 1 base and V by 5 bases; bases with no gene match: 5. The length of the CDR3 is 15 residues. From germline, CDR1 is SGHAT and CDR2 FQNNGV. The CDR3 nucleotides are TGTGCCAGCAGCCCCGGGACAGCGAGCAATCAGCCCCAGCATTTT. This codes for CASSPGTASNQPQHF.

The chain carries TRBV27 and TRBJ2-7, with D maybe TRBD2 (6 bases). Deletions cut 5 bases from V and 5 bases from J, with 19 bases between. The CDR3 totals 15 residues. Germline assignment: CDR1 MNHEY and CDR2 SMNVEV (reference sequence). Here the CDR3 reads CASSPTLAYSDEQYF. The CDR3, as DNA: TGTGCCAGCAGTCCAACCCTAGCGTACAGCGACGAGCAGTACTTC.

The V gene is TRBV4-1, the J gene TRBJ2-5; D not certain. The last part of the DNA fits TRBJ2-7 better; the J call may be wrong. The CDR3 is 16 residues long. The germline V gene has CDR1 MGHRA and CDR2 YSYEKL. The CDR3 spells CASSHPGGPSSYEQYF. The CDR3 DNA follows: TGCGCCAGCAGCCACCCCGGTGGTCCCTCCAGCTACGAGCAGTACTTC.

Here the CDR3 DNA reads TGTGCCAGCAGGGATAATAGCAATCAGCCCCAGCATTTT. Its translation is CASRDNSNQPQHF. The chain joins TRBV2 to TRBJ1-5; unclear D gene. The V end was cut by 6 bases, the J end by 0 bases, with 6 bases between. The CDR3 contains 13 residues. In germline, CDR1 is SNHLY, CDR2 FYNNEI.

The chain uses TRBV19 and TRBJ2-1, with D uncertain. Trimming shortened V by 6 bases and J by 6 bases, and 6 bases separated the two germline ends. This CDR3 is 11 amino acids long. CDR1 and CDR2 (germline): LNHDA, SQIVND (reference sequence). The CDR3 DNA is TGTGCCAGTAGCCCTGGCAATGAGCAGTTCTTC. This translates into CASSPGNEQFF.

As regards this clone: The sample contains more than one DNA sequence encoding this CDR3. The DNA of the CDR3 is TGCAGCGTTTTTGGTGTGGCAGTTCGCCCCTACGAGCAGTACTTC. Its protein is CSVFGVAVRPYEQYF. The rearrangement joins TRBV29-1 to TRBJ2-7; D ambiguous. The V end was cut by 5 bases, the J end by 2 bases, with 19 bases between. Germline CDR1 is SQVTM and CDR2 is ANQGSEA. The CDR3 totals 15 residues.

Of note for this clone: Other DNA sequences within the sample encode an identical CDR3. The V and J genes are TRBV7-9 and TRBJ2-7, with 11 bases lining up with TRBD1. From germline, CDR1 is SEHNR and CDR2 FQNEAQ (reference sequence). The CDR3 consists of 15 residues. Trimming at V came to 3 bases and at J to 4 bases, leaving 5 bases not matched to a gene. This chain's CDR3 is CASSLGQGGTYEQYF. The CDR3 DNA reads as TGTGCCAGCAGCTTGGGACAGGGGGGGACGTACGAGCAGTACTTC.

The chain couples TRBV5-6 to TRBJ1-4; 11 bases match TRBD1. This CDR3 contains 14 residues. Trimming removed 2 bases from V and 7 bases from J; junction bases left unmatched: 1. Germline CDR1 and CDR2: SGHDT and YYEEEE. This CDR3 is CASSFGTGGEKLFF. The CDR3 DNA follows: TGTGCCAGCAGCTTCGGGACAGGGGGTGAAAAACTGTTTTTT.

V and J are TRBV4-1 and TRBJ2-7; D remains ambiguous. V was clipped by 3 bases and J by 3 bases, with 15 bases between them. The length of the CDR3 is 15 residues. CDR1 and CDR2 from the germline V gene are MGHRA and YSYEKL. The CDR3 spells CASSQGPGLVYEQYF. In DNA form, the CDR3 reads TGCGCCAGCAGCCAGGGTCCCGGTTTGGTCTACGAGCAGTACTTC.

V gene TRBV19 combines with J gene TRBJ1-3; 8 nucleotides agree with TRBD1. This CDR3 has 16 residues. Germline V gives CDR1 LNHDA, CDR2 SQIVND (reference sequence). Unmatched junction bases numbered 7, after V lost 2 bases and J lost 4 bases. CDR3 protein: CASSITGGTGGNTIYF. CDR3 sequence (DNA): TGTGCCAGTAGTATAACCGGTGGGACAGGAGGAAACACCATATATTTT.

The CDR3 reads CASSAAGSSETQYF. Here the CDR3 DNA reads TGTGCCAGCAGTGCTGCAGGGTCTAGCGAGACCCAGTACTTC. This chain connects TRBV2 to TRBJ2-5; D could derive from TRBD1 or TRBD2 (5 bases each). The ends were cut back, 4 bases at V and 5 bases at J, with 14 bases in the middle. Germline CDR1 SNHLY, CDR2 FYNNEI. CDR3 size: 14 residues. Supplemented by reference TRBV2 and TRBJ2-5, the full variable domain reads EPEVTQTPSHQVTQMGQEVILRCVPISNHLYFYWYRQILGQKVEFLVSFYNNEISEKSEIFDDQFSVERPDGSNFTLKIRSTKLEDSAMYFCASSAAGSSETQYFGPGTRLLVL.

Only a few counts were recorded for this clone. The CDR3 DNA reads TGTGCCAGCACCATAGGGGGGCAGCCCCAGCATTTT. It is translated as CASTIGGQPQHF. The rearrangement uses TRBV7-9 and TRBJ1-5; TRBD1 is a possible D gene (6 bases). The V gene lost 7 bases and the J gene lost 7 bases, with 11 bases spanning the gap. The germline CDR1 and CDR2 sequences are SEHNR and FQNEAQ (reference sequence). This CDR3 region has 12 residues. Full variable domain (rest looked up from reference TRBV7-9 and TRBJ1-5): DTGVSQNPRHKITKRGQNVTFRCDPISEHNRLYWYRQTLGQGPEFLTYFQNEAQLEKSRLLSDRFSAERPKGSFSTLEIQRTEQGDSAMYLCASTIGGQPQHFGDGTRLSIL.